The sequence of this T cell receptor beta chain was determined in a study of T cell changes during pregnancy in multiple sclerosis (dated by TCRdb to the late 2010s). Study-wide context: The study examined how the T cell repertoire changed over the course of pregnancy in women with multiple sclerosis.

The germline V gene (reference sequence) supplies CDR1 SEHNR and CDR2 FQNEAQ. The CDR3 runs 16 residues from the cysteine to the phenylalanine. Only CDR3 DNA remains: 48 bases, in frame from the first base. Libraries were built with the immunoSEQ multiplex PCR assay. This immuneACCESS table, as held by TCRdb, lists in-frame sequences with V and J called but not all clones. Of the missing ones, under half trace to an unresolved V gene in checked studies; the others have no known cause. The sample table holds more than 35,000 clones, of which around nine tenths were seen once. 5.9% of the sample is in the top ten clones. Turning to this clone: This clone's antigen is unknown. At one end the junction does not follow the germline gene, possibly because of a read error.

The sequencing used CD8+ T cells from peripheral blood mononuclear cells, collected after pregnancy. This receptor was obtained from a female donor in good health, enrolled as a control in a pregnancy study. The chain is made from TRBV7-9 and TRBJ1-2; confidence is insufficient to name the D gene. The DNA is TGCGCCAGCAGCCAAGATTATGGAGTCTCGCACTATGGCTACACCTTC. Its protein is CASSQDYGVSHYGYTF.